The text below deals with one T cell receptor beta chain. The protocol was immunoSEQ multiplex PCR, while the TCRdb copy is restricted to in-frame clones and leaves out a portion. Of roughly 190,000 clones listed, almost 85% were seen once; the top ten hold roughly 5.3%. The data were taken from a study of blood T cell repertoires in COVID-19. Overall study: Acute and convalescent COVID-19 specimens originated in the United States, Italy and Spain.

V lost 6 bases to trimming and J lost 4 bases; unmatched junction nucleotides: 6. The CDR3 is 14 amino acids. Germline loops: CDR1 MNHEY, CDR2 SVGAGI. This TCR derives from a woman aged 70-85 years with active or convalescent COVID-19. The sample consisted of peripheral blood. V usage is TRBV6-5 and J usage is TRBJ1-2; TRBD1 agrees at 9 bases. The CDR3 DNA follows: TGTGCCAGCAGGGCTACAGGGGGCGTCTATGGCTACACCTTC. This codes for CASRATGGVYGYTF.